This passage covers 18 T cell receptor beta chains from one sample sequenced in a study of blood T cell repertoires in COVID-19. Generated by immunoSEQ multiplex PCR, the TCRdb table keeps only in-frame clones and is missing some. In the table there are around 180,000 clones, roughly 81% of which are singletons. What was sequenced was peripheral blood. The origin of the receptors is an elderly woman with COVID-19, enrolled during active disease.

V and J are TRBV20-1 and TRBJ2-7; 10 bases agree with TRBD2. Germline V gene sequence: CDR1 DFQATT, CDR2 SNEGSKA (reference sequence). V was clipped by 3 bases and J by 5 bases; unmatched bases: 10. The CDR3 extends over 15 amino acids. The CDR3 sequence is CSASRLAGGFDEQYF. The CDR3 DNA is TGCAGTGCTAGTAGATTAGCGGGAGGTTTCGACGAGCAGTACTTC.

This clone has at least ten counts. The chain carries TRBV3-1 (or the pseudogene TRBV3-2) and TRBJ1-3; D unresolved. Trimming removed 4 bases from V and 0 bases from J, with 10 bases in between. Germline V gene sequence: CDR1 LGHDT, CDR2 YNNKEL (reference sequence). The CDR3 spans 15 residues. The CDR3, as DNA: TGTGCCAGCAGCCTTGGACGGGGCTCTGGAAACACCATATATTTT. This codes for CASSLGRGSGNTIYF.

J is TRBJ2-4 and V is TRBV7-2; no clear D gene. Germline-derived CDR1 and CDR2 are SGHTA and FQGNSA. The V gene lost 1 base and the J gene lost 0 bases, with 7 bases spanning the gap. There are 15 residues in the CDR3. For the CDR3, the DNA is TGTGCCAGCAGCTTAGTTCCATCAGCCAAAAACATTCAGTACTTC. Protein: CASSLVPSAKNIQYF.

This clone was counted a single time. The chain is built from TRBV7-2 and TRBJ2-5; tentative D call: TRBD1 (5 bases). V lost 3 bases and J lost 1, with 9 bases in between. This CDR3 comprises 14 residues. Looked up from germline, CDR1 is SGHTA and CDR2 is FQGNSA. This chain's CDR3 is CASSLEQGQETQYF. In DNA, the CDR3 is TGTGCCAGCAGCTTGGAGCAGGGCCAAGAGACCCAGTACTTC.

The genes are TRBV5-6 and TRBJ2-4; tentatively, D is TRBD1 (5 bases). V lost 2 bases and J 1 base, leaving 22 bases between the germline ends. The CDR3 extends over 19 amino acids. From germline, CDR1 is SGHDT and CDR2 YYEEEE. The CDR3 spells CASSFRNLTAILAKNIQYF. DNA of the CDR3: TGTGCCAGCAGCTTTCGCAACCTGACAGCAATTTTGGCCAAAAACATTCAGTACTTC. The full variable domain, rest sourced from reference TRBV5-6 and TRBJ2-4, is DAGVTQSPTHLIKTRGQQVTLRCSPKSGHDTVSWYQQALGQGPQFIFQYYEEEERQRGNFPDRFSGHQFPNYSSELNVNALLLGDSALYLCASSFRNLTAILAKNIQYFGAGTRLSVL.

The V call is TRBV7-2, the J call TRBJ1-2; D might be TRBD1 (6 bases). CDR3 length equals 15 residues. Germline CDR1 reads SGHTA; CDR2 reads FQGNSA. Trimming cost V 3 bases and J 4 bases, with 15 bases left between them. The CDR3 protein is CASSFGGASGYGYTF. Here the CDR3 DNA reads TGTGCCAGCAGCTTTGGGGGGGCGTCGGGCTATGGCTACACCTTC. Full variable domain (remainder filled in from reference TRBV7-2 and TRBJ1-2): GAGVSQSPSNKVTEKGKDVELRCDPISGHTALYWYRQSLGQGLEFLIYFQGNSAPDKSGLPSDRFSAERTGGSVSTLTIQRTQQEDSAVYLCASSFGGASGYGYTFGSGTRLTVV.

The CDR3 DNA reads TGTGCCAGCAGCTTTACCACCAGGGGTCTCCGCTACGAGCAGTACTTC. This translates into CASSFTTRGLRYEQYF. The J gene is TRBJ2-7, the V gene TRBV7-9, with D possibly being TRBD1 (6 bases). Deletions cut 3 bases from V and 3 bases from J, with 18 bases between. The V gene's germline CDR1 is SEHNR and CDR2 FQNEAQ (reference sequence). The CDR3 extends over 16 amino acids.

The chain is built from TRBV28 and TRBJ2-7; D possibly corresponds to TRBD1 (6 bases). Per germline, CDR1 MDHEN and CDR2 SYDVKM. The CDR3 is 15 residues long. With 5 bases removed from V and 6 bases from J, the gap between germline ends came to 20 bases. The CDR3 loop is CASSPTQWGQGEQYF. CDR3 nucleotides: TGTGCCAGCAGTCCCACCCAGTGGGGGCAAGGCGAGCAGTACTTC.

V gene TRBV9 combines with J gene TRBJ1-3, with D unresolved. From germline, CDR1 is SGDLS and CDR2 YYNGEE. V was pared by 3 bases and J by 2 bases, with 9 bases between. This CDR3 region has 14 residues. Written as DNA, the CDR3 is TGTGCCAGCAGCGGGGCCCAGACTGGAAACACCATATATTTT. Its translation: CASSGAQTGNTIYF. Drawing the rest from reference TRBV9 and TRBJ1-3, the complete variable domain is DSGVTQTPKHLITATGQRVTLRCSPRSGDLSVYWYQQSLDQGLQFLIQYYNGEERAKGNILERFSAQQFPDLHSELNLSSLELGDSALYFCASSGAQTGNTIYFGEGSWLTVV.

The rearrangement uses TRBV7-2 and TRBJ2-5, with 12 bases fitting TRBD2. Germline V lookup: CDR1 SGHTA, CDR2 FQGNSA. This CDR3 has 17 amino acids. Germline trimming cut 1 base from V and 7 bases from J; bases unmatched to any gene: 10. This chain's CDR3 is CASSLGLAGGPLRTQYF. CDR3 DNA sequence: TGTGCCAGCAGCTTAGGGCTAGCGGGAGGGCCCCTGCGGACCCAGTACTTC.

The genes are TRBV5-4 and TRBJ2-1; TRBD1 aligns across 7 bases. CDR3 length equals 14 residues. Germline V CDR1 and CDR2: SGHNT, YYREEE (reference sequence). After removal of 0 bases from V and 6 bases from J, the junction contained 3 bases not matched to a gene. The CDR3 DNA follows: TGTGCCAGCAGCTTGGTCTACAGGGGCAATGAGCAGTTCTTC. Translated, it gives CASSLVYRGNEQFF.

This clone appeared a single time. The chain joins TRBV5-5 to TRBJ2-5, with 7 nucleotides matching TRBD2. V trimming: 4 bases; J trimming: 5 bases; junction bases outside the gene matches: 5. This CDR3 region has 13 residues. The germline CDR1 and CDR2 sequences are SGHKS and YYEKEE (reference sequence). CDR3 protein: CASSRGSGETQYF. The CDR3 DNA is TGTGCCAGCAGCCGAGGTAGCGGGGAGACCCAGTACTTC.

The CDR3 DNA is TGTGCAAGTCGCTTAGTGCGGACAGGGGGGCGTGAGCAGTACTTC. Encoded protein: CASRLVRTGGREQYF. The V and J genes are TRBV12-2 and TRBJ2-7; the table's D call, TRBD1, was not checked against the DNA. TRBV12-2 is a recognized pseudogene. The CDR3 loop spans 15 amino acids.

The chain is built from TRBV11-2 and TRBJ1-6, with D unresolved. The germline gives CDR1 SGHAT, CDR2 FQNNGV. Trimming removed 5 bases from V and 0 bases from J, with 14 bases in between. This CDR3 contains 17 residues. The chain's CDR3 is CASSPAGSSSYNSPLHF. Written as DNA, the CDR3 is TGTGCCAGCAGCCCGGCGGGCAGCAGCTCCTATAATTCACCCCTCCACTTT.

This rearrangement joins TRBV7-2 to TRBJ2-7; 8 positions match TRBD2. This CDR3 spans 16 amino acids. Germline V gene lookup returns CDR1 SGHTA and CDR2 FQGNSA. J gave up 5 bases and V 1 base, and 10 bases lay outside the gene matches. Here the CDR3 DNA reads TGTGCCAGCAGCTTAGTGGGAATCGGGGGGGCTCACGAGCAGTACTTC. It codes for CASSLVGIGGAHEQYF.

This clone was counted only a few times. Here the CDR3 reads CASSYLPTGGYNEQFF. In DNA, the CDR3 is TGTGCCAGCAGTTATCTCCCGACAGGGGGCTACAATGAGCAGTTCTTC. The V call is TRBV6-2 or TRBV6-3, the J call TRBJ2-1; 9 bases match TRBD1. This CDR3 contains 16 residues. J was trimmed by 3 bases and V by 3 bases; bases with no gene match: 6. Germline V gives CDR1 MNHEY, CDR2 SVGEGT.

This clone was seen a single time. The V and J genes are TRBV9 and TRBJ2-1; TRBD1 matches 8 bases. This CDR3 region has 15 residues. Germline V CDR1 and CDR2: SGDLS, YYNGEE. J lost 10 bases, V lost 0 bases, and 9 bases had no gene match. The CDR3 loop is CASSVGGERTGEQFF. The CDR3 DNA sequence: TGTGCCAGCAGCGTAGGTGGAGAGAGGACAGGGGAGCAGTTCTTC.

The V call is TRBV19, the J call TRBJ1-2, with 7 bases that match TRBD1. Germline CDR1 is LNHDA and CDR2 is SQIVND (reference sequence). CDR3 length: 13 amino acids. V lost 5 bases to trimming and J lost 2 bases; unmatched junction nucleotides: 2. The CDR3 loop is CASSWGQNYGYTF. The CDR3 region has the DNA TGTGCCAGTAGTTGGGGACAGAACTATGGCTACACCTTC.